Listed below are T cell receptor beta chains from one sample, sequenced in a study of T cell changes during pregnancy in multiple sclerosis. TCRdb's table, derived via immunoSEQ multiplex PCR, lists solely in-frame clones and lacks some. The sample lists about 36,000 clones; more than 70% were seen once. The specimen comprised CD4+ T cells from peripheral blood mononuclear cells, sampled after pregnancy. All receptors come from a female donor in good health, enrolled as a control in a pregnancy study. Each CDR3 is given with its conserved first and last residue. A D gene is named only where the DNA matches it firmly. Clone size is shown for a subset of rows, as once, few, many or a class of expanded clone.

j_call | cdr3_length | v_call | d_call | clone_size | cdr3_nt | cdr3_aa
TRBJ2-7 | 13 | TRBV5-1 | NA | few | TGCGCCAGCAGCTTGACAGAGACCTACGAGCAGTACTTC | CASSLTETYEQYF
TRBJ2-7 | 12 | TRBV28 | TRBD1 | NA | TGTGCCAGCAGCCGCGACAGGGACGAGCAGTACTTC | CASSRDRDEQYF
TRBJ2-5 | 12 | TRBV11-1 | NA | NA | TGTGCCAGCACCACCCAGTCAGAGACCCAGTACTTC | CASTTQSETQYF
TRBJ2-3 | 16 | TRBV6-6 | TRBD1 | NA | TGTGCCAGCAGAACGGGGGACAGGGGCAATAGCGATACGCAGTATTTT | CASRTGDRGNSDTQYF
TRBJ1-2 | 15 | TRBV28 | NA | NA | TGTGCCAGCAGTAGTGTTATAAGGGGTTTTAATGGCTACACCTTC | CASSSVIRGFNGYTF
TRBJ1-6 | 17 | TRBV9 | TRBD1 | NA | TGTGCCAGCAGCGTAGCTGGGGGACAGGGGTATGATTCACCCCTCCACTTT | CASSVAGGQGYDSPLHF
TRBJ1-2 | 12 | TRBV30 | NA | NA | TGTGCCTGGAGTCCCTGGACGGGGGGCTACACCTTC | CAWSPWTGGYTF
TRBJ1-2 | 14 | TRBV27 | TRBD1 | few | TGTGCCAGCAGTTTCTCAGGGGGCAGCTATGGCTACACCTTC | CASSFSGGSYGYTF
TRBJ2-3 | 18 | TRBV4-2 | TRBD2 | NA | TGTGCCAGCAGCCAAGCTTCGGGACTAGCGGGGCCCACAGATACGCAGTATTTT | CASSQASGLAGPTDTQYF
TRBJ2-3 | 19 | TRBV5-1 | TRBD2 | NA | TGCGCCAGCAGCTTGGAGGGGGCTAGCGGGGGGATTCGGACAGATACGCAGTATTTT | CASSLEGASGGIRTDTQYF
TRBJ1-1 | 14 | TRBV18 | TRBD1 | NA | TGTGCCAGCTCCCCCGGGACAGGGGCGACTGAAGCTTTCTTT | CASSPGTGATEAFF
TRBJ1-6 | 18 | TRBV27 | NA | NA | TGTGCCAGCAGTTTATTTGCTACAGGGAGCTCCTATAATTCACCCCTCCACTTT | CASSLFATGSSYNSPLHF
TRBJ1-2 | 14 | TRBV4-3 | TRBD1 | NA | TGCGCCAGCAGCCAGGGACAGAGAAACTATGGCTACACCTTC | CASSQGQRNYGYTF
TRBJ2-6 | 15 | TRBV7-8 | NA | NA | TGTGCCAGCAGCTTAGGTTACTCTGGGGCCAACGTCCTGACTTTC | CASSLGYSGANVLTF
TRBJ2-1 | 15 | TRBV5-6 | TRBD2 | NA | TGTGCCAGCAGCGGGGCGGGAGGATTAGGCAATGAGCAGTTCTTC | CASSGAGGLGNEQFF
TRBJ2-5 | 13 | TRBV11-1 | TRBD2 | once | TGTGCCAGCAGCCGGGGGGGTCAAGAGACCCAGTACTTC | CASSRGGQETQYF
TRBJ2-7 | 11 | TRBV19 | NA | NA | TGTGCCAGTAATGGGGCTAACGAGCAGTACTTC | CASNGANEQYF
TRBJ2-2 | 13 | TRBV29-1 | NA | few | TGCAGCGCTGGGACATCTAACACCGGGGAGCTGTTTTTT | CSAGTSNTGELFF
TRBJ2-7 | 13 | TRBV5-4 | NA | medium-sized | TGTGCCAGCAGCCGGGGATCACAGAACGAGCAGTACTTC | CASSRGSQNEQYF
TRBJ2-7 | 15 | TRBV5-4 | TRBD2 | NA | TGTGCCAGCAGCTCCCCGGGTCCTAGGGAGGGCGAGCAGTACTTC | CASSSPGPREGEQYF
TRBJ1-1 | 12 | TRBV30 | NA | few | TGTGCCTGGAGACCCGGAGGCACTGAAGCTTTCTTT | CAWRPGGTEAFF
TRBJ2-5 | 15 | TRBV7-9 | TRBD2 | NA | TGTGCCAGCAGCTTAGTTGGGGGGGATGGAGAGACCCAGTACTTC | CASSLVGGDGETQYF
TRBJ2-6 | 17 | TRBV5-1 | TRBD1 | NA | TGCGCCAGCAGCGTATCCGGGACAGGGGTTGGGGCCAACGTCCTGACTTTC | CASSVSGTGVGANVLTF
TRBJ2-6 | 18 | TRBV5-6 | NA | NA | TGTGCCAGCAGCTTGGTTCACCCAGTATCCTCTGGGGCCAACGTCCTGACTTTC | CASSLVHPVSSGANVLTF
TRBJ1-4 | 15 | TRBV9 | NA | NA | TGTGCCAGCAGCGCGGGGACAAGAACTAATGAAAAACTGTTTTTT | CASSAGTRTNEKLFF
TRBJ2-1 | 15 | TRBV4-3 | NA | NA | TGCGCCAGCAGCCAACGCACAGGGAACTACAATGAGCAGTTCTTC | CASSQRTGNYNEQFF
TRBJ2-6 | 18 | TRBV14 | NA | NA | TGTGCCAGCAGCCAAGATAGGAGGCAGAGCTCTGGGGCCAACGTCCTGACTTTC | CASSQDRRQSSGANVLTF
TRBJ1-4 | 19 | TRBV30 | TRBD1 | NA | TGTGCCTTAAAGGCGTCCGACAGGGTACCCTTGGCAACTAATGAAAAACTGTTTTTT | CALKASDRVPLATNEKLFF
TRBJ2-7 | 15 | TRBV6-1 | NA | once | TGTGCCAGCAGTGATCCTTGGGCGAGCTCCTACGAGCAGTACTTC | CASSDPWASSYEQYF
TRBJ2-7 | 15 | TRBV7-9 | TRBD1 | NA | TGTGCCAGCAGCTTAATCGGGACAGGGCTTGCCGAGCAGTACTTC | CASSLIGTGLAEQYF
TRBJ1-6 | 15 | TRBV7-3 | TRBD1 | NA | TGTGCCAGCAGCCTCGGACAGGGCCCACATTCACCCCTCCACTTT | CASSLGQGPHSPLHF
TRBJ2-1 | 15 | TRBV7-2 | NA | few | TGTGCCAGCAGCTCCAGACAGGCGTGGTACAATGAGCAGTTCTTC | CASSSRQAWYNEQFF
TRBJ2-2 | 15 | TRBV7-9 | NA | NA | TGTGCCAGCAGGCCCCCCTCGCCCGGGTCCGGGGAGCTGTTTTTT | CASRPPSPGSGELFF
TRBJ1-2 | 17 | TRBV19 | TRBD1 | NA | TGTGCCAGTAGTCCGGGGACAGCGGCTACCGTTAACTATGGCTACACCTTC | CASSPGTAATVNYGYTF
TRBJ2-2 | 15 | TRBV4-1 | TRBD2 | NA | TGCGCCAGCAGCCGTAGCGGGGTAAACACCGGGGAGCTGTTTTTT | CASSRSGVNTGELFF
TRBJ1-1 | 14 | TRBV6-5 | NA | NA | TGTGCCAGCTCCACGGGCGGGCCAGCCACTGAAGCTTTCTTT | CASSTGGPATEAFF
TRBJ2-3 | 14 | TRBV10-3 | TRBD2 | few | TGTGCCATCAGAGTAGCGGGGAACACAGATACGCAGTATTTT | CAIRVAGNTDTQYF
TRBJ1-6 | 14 | TRBV6-1 | TRBD1 | NA | TGTGCCAGCACCTCAGGGACAGTTAATTCACCCCTCCACTTT | CASTSGTVNSPLHF
TRBJ2-3 | 15 | TRBV7-2 | TRBD1 | NA | TGTGCCAGCAGCAGGGACAGGGGGCGTGGAGATACGCAGTATTTT | CASSRDRGRGDTQYF
TRBJ1-1 | 15 | TRBV9 | TRBD1 | NA | TGTGCCAGCAGCGTCCTGGACAGGGCCGGCGGTGAAGCTTTCTTT | CASSVLDRAGGEAFF
TRBJ2-1 | 16 | TRBV9 | NA | NA | TGTGCCAGCAGCGTAGAATTAGGGGGGGGGAGGAATGAGCAGTTCTTC | CASSVELGGGRNEQFF
TRBJ1-2 | 14 | TRBV19 | NA | once | TGTGCCAGTAGTAGGGCAGGCGAATACTATGGCTACACCTTC | CASSRAGEYYGYTF
TRBJ2-2 | 21 | TRBV4-3 | TRBD2 | NA | TGCGCCAGCAGCCAAACCCTCTCACTAGCGGGGGCCGCCCTTAACACCGGGGAGCTGTTTTTT | CASSQTLSLAGAALNTGELFF
TRBJ1-2 | 15 | TRBV10-1 | NA | NA | TGCGCCAGCAGTGAGATTAAAAGGCAGGTTGGTGGCTACACCTTC | CASSEIKRQVGGYTF
TRBJ1-2 | 13 | TRBV6-5 | NA | NA | TGTGCCACAGTTTCTGGGGGCGAGTATGGCTACACCTTC | CATVSGGEYGYTF
TRBJ1-1 | 13 | TRBV6-5 | NA | NA | TGTGCCAGCAGTTACTCCGTCAACACTGAAGCTTTCTTT | CASSYSVNTEAFF
TRBJ2-1 | 17 | TRBV7-3 | TRBD2 | once | TGTGCCAGCAGTATATCCGGGACTAGCTCCCGGTACAATGAGCAGTTCTTC | CASSISGTSSRYNEQFF
TRBJ2-2 | 16 | TRBV2 | TRBD2 | NA | TGTGCCAGCTATCACCGTAGCGGGGGGATGACCGGGGAGCTGTTTTTT | CASYHRSGGMTGELFF
TRBJ2-1 | 16 | TRBV29-1 | TRBD1 | NA | TGCAGCGCCCGACCACGCCCCGGGACAGGGAGGAATGAGCAGTTCTTC | CSARPRPGTGRNEQFF
TRBJ2-1 | 15 | TRBV19 | NA | NA | TGTGCCAGCGGGAATGGGGGGAGCTCCTACAATGAGCAGTTCTTC | CASGNGGSSYNEQFF
TRBJ1-1 | 16 | TRBV5-4 | TRBD1 | NA | TGTGCCAGCAGCACCCGACAGGGGGGTTTGGGAACTGAAGCTTTCTTT | CASSTRQGGLGTEAFF
TRBJ1-1 | 13 | TRBV9 | NA | NA | TGTGCCAGCAGCTTTAGTTTGGAGACTGAAGCTTTCTTT | CASSFSLETEAFF
TRBJ2-5 | 15 | TRBV7-6 | TRBD1 | NA | TGTGCCAGCAGCGGATCGGGACAGGGGTGGGAGACCCAGTACTTC | CASSGSGQGWETQYF
TRBJ2-1 | 19 | TRBV5-1 | TRBD2 | NA | TGCGCCAGCAGCCAGTCCGCACTAGCGGGAGGGGTGTCCTACAATGAGCAGTTCTTC | CASSQSALAGGVSYNEQFF